The 7 T cell receptor beta chains reported below all come from one sample, sequenced in a study of blood T cells in healthy people across ages. Primers used in a second PCR of roughly 6 to 12 cycles were a sample-barcoded 5' primer and a J-beta primer mix. TCRdb ran MiXCR on the 5' RACE reads and lists one entry per CDR3 protein. The profile shows over 1,300,000 distinct CDR3 sequences, 55% to 75% of them singletons. The material sequenced was blood. These receptors were collected from a man aged 18 to 29 in good health.

This clonotype appeared a few times. The CDR3 loop reads CASSSYGGYEQYF. The DNA of the CDR3 is TGTGCCAGCAGTTCATACGGGGGATACGAGCAGTACTTC. The chain employs TRBV2 and TRBJ2-5, with a possible D match to TRBD2 (6 bases). The assigned J gene may be wrong: the sequence end matches TRBJ2-7 better. Germline V lookup: CDR1 SNHLY, CDR2 FYNNEI. The CDR3 spans 13 residues.

This clonotype has a handful of counts. This chain links TRBV6-5 with TRBJ2-5, with 8 bases aligning to TRBD2. V lost 7 bases, J lost 1 base, and 5 bases stayed unmatched. Germline V CDR1 and CDR2: MNHEY, SVGAGI. The CDR3 consists of 14 residues. CDR3 sequence reads: CASTTSGSQETQYF. The CDR3 nucleotides read TGTGCCAGCACTACCAGCGGGAGCCAAGAGACCCAGTACTTC.

The gene calls are TRBV5-1 and TRBJ1-5; D remains ambiguous. The CDR3 extends over 14 amino acids. Germline V gives CDR1 SGHRS, CDR2 YFSETQ. V lost 4 bases and J 3 bases, leaving 11 bases between the germline ends. CDR3 nucleotide sequence: TGCGCCAGCAGCCCTAAACAGAACAATCAGCCCCAGCATTTT. Protein: CASSPKQNNQPQHF. The whole variable domain, remainder taken from reference TRBV5-1 and TRBJ1-5, is KAGVTQTPRYLIKTRGQQVTLSCSPISGHRSVSWYQQTPGQGLQFLFEYFSETQRNKGNFPGRFSGRQFSNSRSEMNVSTLELGDSALYLCASSPKQNNQPQHFGDGTRLSIL.

This clonotype was seen a single time. The chain is built from TRBV3-1 and TRBJ2-2; D gene ambiguous. Germline V CDR1 and CDR2: LGHDT, YNNKEL (reference sequence). This CDR3 has 15 residues. V was shortened by 3 bases and J by 3 bases, with 11 bases between the two germline ends. The CDR3 DNA reads as TGTGCCAGCAGCCAGGACGGGTCCTACACCGGGGAGCTGTTTTTT. Translation gives CASSQDGSYTGELFF.

This chain joins TRBV20-1 and TRBJ2-1, with TRBD2 matching over 11 bases. The CDR3 extends over 14 amino acids. CDR1 DFQATT and CDR2 SNEGSKA come from the germline V gene (reference sequence). The V gene end was trimmed by 3 bases and the J gene end by 9 bases; junction bases not matched to a gene: 7. CDR3 nucleotide sequence: TGCAGTGCTAGCGGACTAGCGGGTATGGGTGAGCAGTTCTTC. Its translation is CSASGLAGMGEQFF.

This rearrangement joins TRBV3-1 to TRBJ2-3, with a weak D call TRBD2 (5 bases). The length of the CDR3 is 15 residues. Deletions cut 4 bases from V and 0 bases from J, with 11 bases between. CDR1 LGHDT and CDR2 YNNKEL come from the germline V gene (reference sequence). The CDR3, as DNA: TGTGCCAGCAGCCCCCTGGGCGGGAGCACAGATACGCAGTATTTT. It codes for CASSPLGGSTDTQYF.

The V and J genes are TRBV4-3 and TRBJ2-1; D is unclear. V was shortened by 0 bases and J by 7 bases, with 7 bases between the two germline ends. CDR1 and CDR2 from the germline V gene are LGHNA and YSLEER. This CDR3 has 13 amino acids. CDR3 sequence (DNA): TGCGCCAGCAGCCAAGAAACCGGGAATGAGCAGTTCTTC. Translation: CASSQETGNEQFF.